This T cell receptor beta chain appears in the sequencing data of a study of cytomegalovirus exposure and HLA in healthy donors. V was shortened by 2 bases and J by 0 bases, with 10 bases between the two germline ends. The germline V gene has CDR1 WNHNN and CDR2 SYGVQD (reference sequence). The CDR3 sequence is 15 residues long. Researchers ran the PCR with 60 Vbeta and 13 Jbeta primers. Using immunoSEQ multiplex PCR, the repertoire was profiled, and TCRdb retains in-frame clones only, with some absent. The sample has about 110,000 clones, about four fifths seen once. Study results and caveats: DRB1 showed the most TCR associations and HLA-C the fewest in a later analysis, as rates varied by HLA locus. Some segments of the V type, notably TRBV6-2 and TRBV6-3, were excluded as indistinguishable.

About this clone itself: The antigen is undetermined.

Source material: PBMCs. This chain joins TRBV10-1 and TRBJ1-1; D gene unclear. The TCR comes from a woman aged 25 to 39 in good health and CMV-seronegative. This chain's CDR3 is CASSENVNMNTEAFF. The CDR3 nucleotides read TGCGCCAGCAGTGAGAACGTGAACATGAACACTGAAGCTTTCTTT.